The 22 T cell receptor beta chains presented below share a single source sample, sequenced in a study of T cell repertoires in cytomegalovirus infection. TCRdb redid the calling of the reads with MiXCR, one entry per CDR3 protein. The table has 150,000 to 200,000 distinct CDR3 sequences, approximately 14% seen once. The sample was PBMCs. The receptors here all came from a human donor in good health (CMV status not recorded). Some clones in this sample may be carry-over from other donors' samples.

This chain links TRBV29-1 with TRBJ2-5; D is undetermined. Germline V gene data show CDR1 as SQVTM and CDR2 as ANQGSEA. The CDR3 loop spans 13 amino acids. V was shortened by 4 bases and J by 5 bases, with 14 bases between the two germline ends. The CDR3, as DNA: TGCAGCGTTGGATGGCGGCCCGCGGAGACCCAGTACTTC. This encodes CSVGWRPAETQYF.

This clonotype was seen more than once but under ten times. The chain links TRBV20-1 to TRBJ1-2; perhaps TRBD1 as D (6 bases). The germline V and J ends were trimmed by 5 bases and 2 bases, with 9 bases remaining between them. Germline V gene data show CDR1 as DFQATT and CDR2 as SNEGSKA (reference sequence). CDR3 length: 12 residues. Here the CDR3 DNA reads TGCAGTGCTCTGGACAGAAACTATGGCTACACCTTC. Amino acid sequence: CSALDRNYGYTF.

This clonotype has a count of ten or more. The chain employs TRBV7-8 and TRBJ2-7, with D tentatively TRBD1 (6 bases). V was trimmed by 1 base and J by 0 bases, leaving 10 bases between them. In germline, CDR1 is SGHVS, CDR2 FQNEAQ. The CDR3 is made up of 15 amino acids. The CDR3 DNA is TGTGCCAGCAGCTTAGACAGGGTACTCTCCTACGAGCAGTACTTC. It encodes CASSLDRVLSYEQYF.

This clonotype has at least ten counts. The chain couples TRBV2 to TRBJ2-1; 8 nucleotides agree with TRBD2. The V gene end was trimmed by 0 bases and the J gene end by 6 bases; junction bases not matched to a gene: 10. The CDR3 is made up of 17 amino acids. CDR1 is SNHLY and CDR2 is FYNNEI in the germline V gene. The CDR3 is CASSEARGVWTPNEQFF. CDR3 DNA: TGTGCCAGCAGTGAAGCGCGGGGGGTTTGGACCCCCAATGAGCAGTTCTTC.

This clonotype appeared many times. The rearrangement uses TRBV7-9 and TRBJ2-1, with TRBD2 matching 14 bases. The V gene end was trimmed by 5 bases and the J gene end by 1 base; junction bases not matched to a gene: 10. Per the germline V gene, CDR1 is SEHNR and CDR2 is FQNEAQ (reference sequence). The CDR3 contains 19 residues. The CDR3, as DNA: TGTGCCAGCAGCAGACAGACTAGCGGGAGGGCCTGGTCCTACAATGAGCAGTTCTTC. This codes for CASSRQTSGRAWSYNEQFF.

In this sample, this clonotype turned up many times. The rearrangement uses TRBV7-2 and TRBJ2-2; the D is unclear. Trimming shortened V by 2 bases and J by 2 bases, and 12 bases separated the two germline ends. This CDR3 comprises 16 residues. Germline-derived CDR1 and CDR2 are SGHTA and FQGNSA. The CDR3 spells CASSLRFTTNTGELFF. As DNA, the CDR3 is TGTGCCAGCAGCTTACGTTTTACAACTAACACCGGGGAGCTGTTTTTT.

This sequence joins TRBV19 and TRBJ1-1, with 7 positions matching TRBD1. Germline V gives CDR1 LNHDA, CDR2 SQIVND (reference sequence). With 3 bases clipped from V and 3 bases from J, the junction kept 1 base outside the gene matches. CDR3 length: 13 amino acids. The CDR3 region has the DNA TGTGCCAGTAGTATCGGACAGGACACTGAAGCTTTCTTT. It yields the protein CASSIGQDTEAFF.

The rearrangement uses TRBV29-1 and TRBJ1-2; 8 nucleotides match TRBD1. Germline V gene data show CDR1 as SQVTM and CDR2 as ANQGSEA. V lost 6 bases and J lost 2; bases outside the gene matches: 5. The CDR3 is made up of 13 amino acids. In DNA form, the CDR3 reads TGCAGCGTCTGGACAGGGACCAACTATGGCTACACCTTC. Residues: CSVWTGTNYGYTF.

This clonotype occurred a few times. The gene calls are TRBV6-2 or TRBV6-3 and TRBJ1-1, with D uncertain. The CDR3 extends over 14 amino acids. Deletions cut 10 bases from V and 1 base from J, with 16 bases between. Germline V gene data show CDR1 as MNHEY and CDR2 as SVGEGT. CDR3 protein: CATCLPNRNTEAFF. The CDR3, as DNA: TGTGCCACCTGCTTGCCAAATCGGAACACTGAAGCTTTCTTT.

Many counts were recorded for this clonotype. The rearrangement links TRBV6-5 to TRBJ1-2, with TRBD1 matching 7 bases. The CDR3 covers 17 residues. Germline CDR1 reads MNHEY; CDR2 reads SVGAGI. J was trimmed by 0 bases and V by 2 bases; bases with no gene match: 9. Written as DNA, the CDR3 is TGTGCCAGCAGTTACAACCCGGGGACAGTAGCTAACTATGGCTACACCTTC. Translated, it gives CASSYNPGTVANYGYTF.

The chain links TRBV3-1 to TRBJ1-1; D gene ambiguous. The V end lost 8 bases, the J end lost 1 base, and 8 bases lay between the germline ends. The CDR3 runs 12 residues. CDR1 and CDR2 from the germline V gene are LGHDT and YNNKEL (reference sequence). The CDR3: CASGRQNTEAFF. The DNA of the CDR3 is TGTGCCAGCGGGCGGCAGAACACTGAAGCTTTCTTT.

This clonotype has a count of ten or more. The CDR3 coding sequence is TGTGCCAGCAGTTTATCGGGGAGAAGGGGCGACACCGGGGAGCTGTTTTTT. This sequence encodes CASSLSGRRGDTGELFF. J is TRBJ2-2 and V is TRBV28; D is perhaps TRBD1 or TRBD2 (5 bases each). Germline V gene sequence: CDR1 MDHEN, CDR2 SYDVKM. This CDR3 is built from 17 residues. The ends were cut back, 1 base at V and 3 bases at J, with 15 bases in the middle.

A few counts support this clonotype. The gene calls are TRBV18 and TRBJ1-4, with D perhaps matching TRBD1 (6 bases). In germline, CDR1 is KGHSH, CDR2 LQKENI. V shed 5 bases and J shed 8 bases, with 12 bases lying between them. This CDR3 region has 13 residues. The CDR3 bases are TGTGCCAGCTCATCGGGACACGGCGAAAAACTGTTTTTT. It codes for CASSSGHGEKLFF.

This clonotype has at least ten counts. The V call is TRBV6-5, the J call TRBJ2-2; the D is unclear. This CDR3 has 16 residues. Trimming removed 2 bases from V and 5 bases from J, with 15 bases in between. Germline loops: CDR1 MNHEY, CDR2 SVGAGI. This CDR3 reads CASSYDGDGTTGELFF. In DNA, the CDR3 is TGTGCCAGCAGTTACGACGGCGATGGAACGACCGGGGAGCTGTTTTTT.

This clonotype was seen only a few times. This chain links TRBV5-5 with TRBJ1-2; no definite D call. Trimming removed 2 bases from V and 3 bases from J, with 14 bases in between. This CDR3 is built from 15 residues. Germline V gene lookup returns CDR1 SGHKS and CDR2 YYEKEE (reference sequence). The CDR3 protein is CASSLLRQEDYGYTF. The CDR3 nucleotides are TGTGCCAGCAGCTTACTCCGGCAGGAGGACTATGGCTACACCTTC.

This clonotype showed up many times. The DNA of the CDR3 is TGTGCCAGCAGCTTAAGTACAGCGGGAGGGTTAAGGCAAGAGACCCAGTACTTC. It specifies CASSLSTAGGLRQETQYF. The J gene is TRBJ2-5, the V gene TRBV7-3, with 10 positions matching TRBD2. The CDR3 is made up of 18 amino acids. With V trimmed by 1 base and J by 2 bases, 10 bases remained unmatched. CDR1 is SGHTA, CDR2 FQGTGA, per germline.

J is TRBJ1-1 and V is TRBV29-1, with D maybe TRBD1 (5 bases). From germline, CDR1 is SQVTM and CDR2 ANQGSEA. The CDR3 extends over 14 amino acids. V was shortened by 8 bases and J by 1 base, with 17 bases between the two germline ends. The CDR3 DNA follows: TGCAGCTCCTCCAGGGACTACAGGAACACTGAAGCTTTCTTT. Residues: CSSSRDYRNTEAFF. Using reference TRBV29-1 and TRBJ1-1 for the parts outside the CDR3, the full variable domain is SAVISQKPSRDICQRGTSLTIQCQVDSQVTMMFWYRQQPGQSLTLIATANQGSEATYESGFVIDKFPISRPNLTFSTLTVSNMSPEDSSIYLCSSSRDYRNTEAFFGQGTRLTVV.

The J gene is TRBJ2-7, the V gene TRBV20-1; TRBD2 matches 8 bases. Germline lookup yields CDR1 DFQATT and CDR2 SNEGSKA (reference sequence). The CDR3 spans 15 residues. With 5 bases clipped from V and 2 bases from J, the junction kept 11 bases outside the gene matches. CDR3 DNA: TGCAGTGCTGGGCCTCTACGGGGGGGGGCCTACGAGCAGTACTTC. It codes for CSAGPLRGGAYEQYF.

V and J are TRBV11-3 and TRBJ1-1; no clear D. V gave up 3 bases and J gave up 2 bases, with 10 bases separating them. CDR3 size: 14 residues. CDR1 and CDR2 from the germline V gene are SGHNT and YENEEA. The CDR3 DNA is TGTGCCAGCAGCTTCAGCGGGAGTAACACTGAAGCTTTCTTT. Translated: CASSFSGSNTEAFF.

The CDR3 nucleotides read TGTGCCACCAGTGATCCAAGCTTTCCTAGCGGTAGCACAGATACGCAGTATTTT. Its translation is CATSDPSFPSGSTDTQYF. The chain links TRBV24-1 to TRBJ2-3, with 7 bases matching TRBD2. The CDR3 sequence is 18 residues long. Losses at the gene ends were 3 bases for V and 0 bases for J; bases not matched to a gene: 11. In germline, CDR1 is KGHDR, CDR2 SFDVKD.

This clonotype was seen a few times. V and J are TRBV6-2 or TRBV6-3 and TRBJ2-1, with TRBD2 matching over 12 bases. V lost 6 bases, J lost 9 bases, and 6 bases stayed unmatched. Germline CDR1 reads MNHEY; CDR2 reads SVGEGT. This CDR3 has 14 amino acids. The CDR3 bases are TGTGCCAGCAGATCTAGCGGGAGGGCCGCTGAGCAGTTCTTC. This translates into CASRSSGRAAEQFF.

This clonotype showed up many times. CDR3 in DNA: TGTGCCAGCAGCTCCGGGACGGCGAACACTGAAGCTTTCTTT. Its translation: CASSSGTANTEAFF. J is TRBJ1-1 and V is TRBV7-6, with TRBD1 as a possible D gene (5 bases). Germline values: CDR1 SGHVS, CDR2 FNYEAQ. The CDR3 is 14 residues long. With 4 bases removed from V and 1 base from J, the gap between germline ends came to 10 bases.